This TCR beta chain was captured by sequencing in a study of T cells in Graves' hyperthyroidism and ophthalmopathy. The junction had 9 bases not matched to a gene; V was cut back by 4 bases and J by 5 bases. In germline, CDR1 is LNHDA, CDR2 SQIVND (reference sequence). The CDR3 covers 16 residues. A few counts support this clonotype. TCR beta CDR3 sequences were amplified from RNA transcripts. TCR CDR3 regions were first amplified by RT-PCR with HTBI primers. Using its own MiXCR run on the multiplex PCR reads, TCRdb lists one record per CDR3 protein. This sample yields hundreds of thousands of distinct CDR3 sequences, of which 35% to 40% are seen a single time; 8% to 9% belongs to the top ten.

This chain uses TRBV19 with TRBJ2-2; 8 bases fit TRBD2. Input material: blood. The TCR was taken from a man aged 18 to 29 with Graves' hyperthyroidism. CDR3 in amino acids: CASSRPAGVGTGELFF. CDR3 DNA sequence: TGTGCCAGTAGTAGGCCAGCGGGGGTCGGGACCGGGGAGCTGTTTTTT.